The rows below give T cell receptor beta chains drawn from one sample of a study of patients and donors after allogeneic stem cell transplantation. TCRdb redid the calling of the RT-PCR reads with MiXCR, one entry per CDR3 protein. The data show some 880,000 distinct CDR3 sequences, about a sixth seen once. Sample: blood, either unsorted or a sorted T cell fraction (not recorded which). These receptors were obtained from a human donor who was either an allogeneic HSCT recipient or a stem cell or donor lymphocyte infusion donor (not recorded which). It is not recorded whose cells these are; they may come from a transplant donor. Both conserved end residues are part of each CDR3. The order of the fields is V gene, J gene, CDR3 protein.

TRBV24-1	TRBJ2-1	CATSDPGFGGQFF
TRBV6-2/TRBV6-3	TRBJ1-1	CASSYYRDRGNTEAFF
TRBV3-1	TRBJ2-1	CASSLKAVGTSGRNEQFF
TRBV3-1	TRBJ1-1	CASSPGRDRGPTEAFF
TRBV29-1	TRBJ2-1	CSEGKYNEQFF
TRBV6-1	TRBJ1-6	CASSQRTPLLYNSPLHF
TRBV5-5	TRBJ1-5	CASSLLQGDQPQHF
TRBV29-1	TRBJ2-3	CSVLGQGFSASTDTQYF
TRBV12-3/TRBV12-4	TRBJ2-1	CASSLGAYNEQFF
TRBV5-1	TRBJ2-2	CASSATGGAPGELFF
TRBV6-1	TRBJ1-5	CASSEGVGPQHF
TRBV10-3	TRBJ2-7	CAISDVYEQYF
TRBV18	TRBJ2-1	CASSPMLAPQQFF
TRBV9	TRBJ1-4	CASSAGGTTEKLFF
TRBV20-1	TRBJ1-5	CSARDRTGSGYQPQHF
TRBV7-2	TRBJ2-7	CASSSFKGYSLAYEQYF
TRBV12-3/TRBV12-4	TRBJ1-3	CASSFPDRGGNTIYF
TRBV24-1	TRBJ2-5	CATSDPLAGAKETQYF
TRBV5-1	TRBJ2-2	CASSLAALNTGELFF
TRBV24-1	TRBJ1-1	CATSDSVNTEAFF
TRBV12-3/TRBV12-4	TRBJ2-3	CASSRTNTQYF
TRBV10-3	TRBJ2-2	CAIRTRDSHTGELFF
TRBV7-9	TRBJ2-7	CASSSLRVAREGGEQYF
TRBV4-2	TRBJ2-7	CASSQGVAGSSYEQYF
TRBV3-1	TRBJ2-7	CASSPGILAGVEEQYF
TRBV12-3/TRBV12-4	TRBJ1-1	CASSVGQGTEAFF
TRBV15	TRBJ2-7	CATSKGFYEQYF
TRBV27	TRBJ1-5	CASSLQREPNQPQHF
TRBV5-5	TRBJ2-7	CASSLEGTLSYEQYF
TRBV28	TRBJ2-3	CASSRTSGGGAQYF
TRBV29-1	TRBJ1-4	CSVEGRGDEKLFF
TRBV6-4	TRBJ2-1	CASSHEGEHNEQFF
TRBV5-1	TRBJ1-1	CASSSNPGEGLNTEAFF
TRBV15	TRBJ2-1	CATSRDSATRRSGYEQFF
TRBV5-1	TRBJ2-2	CASSFTRSRELFF
TRBV7-2	TRBJ2-5	CASSLGPGTEETQYF
TRBV12-5	TRBJ2-1	CASCSGSSYNEQFF
TRBV7-2	TRBJ2-2	CASSLVAGGRNTGELFF
TRBV24-1	TRBJ2-2	CATSGQATNTGELFF
TRBV24-1	TRBJ2-1	CATSDWDGQINEQFF
TRBV20-1	.	CSARFGTGITQHF
TRBV29-1	TRBJ1-4	CSVEVWGRSGDEKLFF
TRBV9	TRBJ2-1	CASSAPGTPTPLYNEQFF
TRBV7-9	TRBJ2-1	CASSEYRGSVNEQFF
TRBV9	TRBJ1-1	CASSPSGPNTEAFF
TRBV9	TRBJ2-2	CAARKQPNTGELFF
TRBV12-3/TRBV12-4	TRBJ2-3	CASSLGPRATQYF
TRBV6-1	TRBJ2-7	CASSSPGQGVYEQYF